This T cell receptor beta chain was found in a study of CD8+CD57+ T cells in acquired aplastic anemia. The CDR3 extends over 8 amino acids. Germline CDR1 is LGHNT and CDR2 is FRNRAP. V lost 7 bases to trimming and J lost 11 bases, with 0 bases between them. Profiling of TCR beta VDJ combinations and CDR3 sequences used genomic DNA as template. One entry per CDR3 protein, called by TCRdb with MiXCR from the reads. The sample shows roughly 250,000 distinct CDR3 sequences, roughly half of them seen only once. Those patients picked for sequencing had displayed CD8+CD57+ cell expansion on flow cytometry. There were no patients without severe acquired aplastic anemia. The blood sampling took place in patients who had so far received no therapy.

The receptor's source is a human donor with aplastic anemia. The sample comprised sorted CD4+, CD8+, or CD8+CD57+ T cells (not recorded which) from PBMCs. The chain is built from TRBV12-5 and TRBJ1-6; D is unclear. As DNA, the CDR3 is TGTGCTAGTGCACCCCTCCACTTT. Its protein is CASAPLHF.